A selection of T cell receptor beta chains follows, all from one sample in a study of sequential checkpoint blockade in melanoma. Data came from immunoSEQ multiplex PCR; TCRdb stores just in-frame clones and leaves some out. The table records under 15,000 clones, roughly four fifths of them present only once. The sequenced sample was CD8+ T cells sorted from blood (inferred from file names), obtained from a patient given nivolumab and ipilimumab in sequence. The origin of the receptors is a human donor with melanoma. Both conserved end residues are part of each CDR3. D genes are given only for firm matches. The size of a clone is reported for some rows only, either as once, few or many, or as a class for expanded clones.

14,TRBV6-6,TRBD1,.,TRBJ1-1,CASSDSGGFTEAFF,TGTGCCAGCAGTGACTCAGGGGGCTTCACTGAAGCTTTCTTT
15,TRBV4-1,TRBD2,.,TRBJ2-5,CASSQEAGAGETQYF,TGCGCCAGCAGCCAAGAAGCGGGGGCGGGGGAGACCCAGTACTTC
13,TRBV5-4,TRBD1,.,TRBJ1-1,CASKRTGEDAAFF,TGTGCCAGCAAAAGGACAGGGGAGGACGCGGCTTTCTTT
17,TRBV1,.,.,TRBJ2-3,CTSSLAGGSRGTDTQYF,TGCACCAGCAGCCTAGCGGGAGGAAGTAGAGGCACAGATACGCAGTATTTT
13,TRBV29-1,TRBD1,.,TRBJ2-7,CSVVDRGGYEQYF,TGCAGCGTTGTGGACAGGGGGGGCTACGAGCAGTACTTC
17,TRBV6-1,TRBD1,.,TRBJ1-4,CASSEFIIGTGYEKLFF,TGTGCCAGCAGTGAATTCATTATCGGGACAGGGTATGAAAAACTGTTTTTT
12,TRBV29-1,.,.,TRBJ2-2,CSVPQGSGELFF,TGCAGCGTTCCACAGGGCTCCGGGGAGCTGTTTTTT
15,TRBV27,TRBD1,once,TRBJ2-7,CASSLSRTGSYEQYF,TGTGCCAGCAGTTTATCGAGGACAGGGTCCTACGAGCAGTACTTC
14,TRBV5-1,.,.,TRBJ1-5,CASSFGDSNQPQHF,TGCGCCAGCAGCTTCGGGGATAGCAATCAGCCCCAGCATTTT
11,TRBV7-9,.,few,TRBJ1-1,CASSLPREAFF,TGTGCCAGCAGCTTACCCCGGGAAGCTTTCTTT
14,TRBV5-4,TRBD1,.,TRBJ1-1,CASSTGQGRTEAFF,TGTGCCAGCAGCACGGGACAGGGGCGCACTGAAGCTTTCTTT
13,TRBV27,.,.,TRBJ1-6,CASSLSTNSPLHF,TGTGCCAGCAGTTTATCGACAAATTCACCCCTCCACTTT
13,TRBV19,TRBD1,.,TRBJ1-1,CASSIGTATEAFF,TGTGCCAGTAGTATCGGGACAGCCACTGAAGCTTTCTTT
16,TRBV27,TRBD2,.,TRBJ2-7,CASSYLLAGGAYEQYF,TGTGCCAGCAGTTACCTACTAGCGGGAGGGGCCTACGAGCAGTACTTC
14,TRBV5-1,.,.,TRBJ2-3,CASSLAAGHPGEYF,TGCGCCAGCAGCTTGGCGGCGGGGCATCCAGGAGAGTATTTT
13,TRBV5-1,.,.,TRBJ1-1,CASSFSSNTEAFF,TGCGCCAGCAGCTTCTCCTCGAACACTGAAGCTTTCTTT
15,TRBV15,.,once,TRBJ2-5,CATSRERQTQETQYF,TGTGCCACCAGCAGAGAGAGGCAGACTCAAGAGACCCAGTACTTC
15,TRBV13,.,.,TRBJ2-7,CASSDSASNSYEQYF,TGTGCCAGCAGCGACAGCGCCTCTAACTCCTACGAGCAGTACTTC
12,TRBV6-5,.,.,TRBJ2-2,CASSYYGGELFF,TGTGCCAGCAGTTACTACGGCGGGGAGCTGTTTTTT
11,TRBV28,.,few,TRBJ2-7,CASSLSNEQYF,TGTGCCAGCAGTTTATCAAACGAGCAGTACTTC
14,TRBV19,.,.,TRBJ2-1,CATSPGDHYNEQFF,TGTGCCACCTCCCCAGGGGACCACTACAATGAGCAGTTCTTC
15,TRBV6-5,TRBD1,.,TRBJ2-7,CASSYGTASSYEQYF,TGTGCCAGCAGTTACGGGACAGCAAGCTCCTACGAGCAGTACTTC
17,TRBV25-1,TRBD1,.,TRBJ2-7,CASSEYFGGTGTGEQYF,TGTGCCAGCAGTGAATATTTCGGAGGGACAGGGACCGGCGAGCAGTACTTC
16,TRBV28,TRBD1,.,TRBJ2-7,CASSRYEGTVFYEQYF,TGTGCCAGCAGTCGCTATGAAGGGACAGTCTTCTACGAGCAGTACTTC
17,TRBV27,.,.,TRBJ2-6,CASSLIGTPSGANVLTF,TGTGCCAGCAGTTTAATCGGGACTCCCTCTGGGGCCAACGTCCTGACTTTC
14,TRBV7-2,.,.,TRBJ2-7,CASSFFEGSYEQYF,TGTGCCAGCAGCTTCTTCGAGGGCTCCTACGAGCAGTACTTC
14,TRBV5-8,.,.,TRBJ2-6,CASSFRYGANVLTF,TGTGCCAGCAGCTTCAGGTATGGGGCCAACGTCCTGACTTTC
15,TRBV5-1,TRBD2,.,TRBJ2-1,CASSSGTSEYNEQFF,TGCGCCAGCAGCTCCGGGACTAGCGAGTACAATGAGCAGTTCTTC